This record looks at one TCR beta chain sequence and its context. Its cognate antigen has yet to be identified. No base quality values were provided; no much bigger clone lies one nucleotide off. TCR alpha and beta CDR3 regions were amplified with the iRepertoire nested amplicon-rescue multiplex PCR (arm-PCR) platform from RNA. The input for one-step reverse transcription and amplification was about 100-450 ng of either tissue mRNA or PBMC total RNA. Following bead purification, Illumina adapters were added by a secondary multiplex PCR, and libraries between 200 and 400 bp were gel-purified. Internal 6-nucleotide barcodes were carried by the libraries and were used for demultiplexing. The libraries were sequenced on an Illumina MiSeq using 2x220 or 2x250 nucleotide paired-end reads. The published analysis was carried out like this. Paired reads were merged with FLASH 1.2.11 and aligned to the GRCh37 human genome with BWA-MEM before extracting TRA and TRB reads. For V and J assignment, an IMGT-derived reference of cassette sequences and CDR3 motifs that included pseudogenes was used. Reads were translated in three frames, and productive CDR3s were defined by a C…FGXG motif without stop codons. Unique combinations of V-J cassette pair and CDR3 amino acid sequence were defined as clonotypes. Reads were filtered by Hamming distance, thresholded by each sample's sequence error rate in mapped regions. TCRdb passed the public sequencing reads through fastp at Q25 and MiXCR, retaining productive beta sequences. CDR3 protein sequences are deduplicated, and each keeps its most common genes and DNA. The V and J calls and clone size come from TCRdb's table, not from the authors' own analysis. The sample table records around 390,000 distinct CDR3 sequences; about 40% of these occur just once. In total, the top ten clones hold approximately 12% of the sample.

Immediately after resection, surgical brain or tumor specimens were cryofrozen in liquid nitrogen, and peripheral blood cells were collected at the same time. From the cysteine through the phenylalanine, the CDR3 covers 18 amino acids. The sequence is cut down to CDR3 DNA, 54 bases in frame from base 1. Trimming accounts for 4 bases at V and 0 bases at J, while the number of junction bases matched to no gene is 9. CDR1 and CDR2, per the germline V gene (reference sequence), are SGHNT and YYREEE. This entry comes from a study of glioma-infiltrating T cells (dated by TCRdb to 2016 to 2018). At the level of the whole study: Low-grade gliomas were represented by WHO grade II oligodendrogliomas or astrocytomas, and glioblastomas were represented by WHO grade IV tumors that were sampled at initial rather than recurrent diagnosis. Dexamethasone was administered to glioma patients for six or fewer days before surgery. The sequencing target for blood libraries was roughly 4.5- to 11-fold coverage of 950,000 to 1,000,000 peripheral T cells. Sequencing of TCR alpha- and beta-chain repertoires was performed on glioma tissue, on non-neoplastic brain tissue, and on matched peripheral blood mononuclear cells. To gauge divergence between tissue and blood T-cell populations, every tissue-infiltrating repertoire was compared against the peripheral blood repertoire from the same patient. Three low-grade glioma patients, about 8 primary glioblastoma patients and three non-glioma patients contributing non-neoplastic brain tissue were included in the paired cohort.

What the research found in general, with its limitations: Only a very small number of CDR3 sequences turned up in both tissue and blood, a result put down to high CDR3 diversity combined with limited sampling. Patients with low tissue-blood divergence were marked by a signature set of shared blood CDR3 motifs, and that set was depleted in highly divergent patients. VJ-independent divergence between tissue and blood was lower than expected in non-neoplastic patients but higher than expected in all gliomas, particularly low-grade gliomas. Group comparisons rested on small numbers: three non-neoplastic, three low-grade glioma and fewer than 10 glioblastoma patients.

The TCR was taken from a human donor with low-grade glioma or glioblastoma, undergoing nonglioma brain surgery, or in good health (not recorded which). The sequenced material came from glioma tissue, nonneoplastic brain tissue, or PBMCs (not recorded which). The chain employs TRBV5-4 and TRBJ1-6, with 8 bases aligning to TRBD1. The CDR3 here reads CASSGGTGASSYNSPLHF. The DNA reads TGTGCCAGCAGCGGCGGGACAGGTGCCAGCTCCTATAATTCACCCCTCCACTTT.